This entry describes one TCR beta chain. This CDR3 has 13 amino acids. Trimming shortened V by 10 bases and J by 0 bases, and 12 bases separated the two germline ends. Looked up from germline, CDR1 is MNHEY and CDR2 is SVGAGI. In the original analysis: Amplifying reference gene primers gave estimates of nucleated cell counts. Produced via immunoSEQ multiplex PCR; TCRdb's table is partial and in-frame only. That table is the source of V, J and clone size, and D and trimming were worked out from the DNA. The sample yields a few hundred thousand clones, about 86% seen once. These data are taken from a study of blood T cell repertoires in COVID-19. Background on the study: From T cells, B-cell-depleted T cells, or PBMCs came the material, which was cDNA or gDNA.

The receptor comes from a woman aged 25 to 39 who had recovered from COVID-19. The chain has TRBV6-5 and TRBJ1-2; tentatively, D is TRBD1 (5 bases). Sequences were obtained from peripheral blood. The CDR3 coding sequence is TGTGCCACTTCGACAGCCCCTAACTATGGCTACACCTTC. Encoded protein: CATSTAPNYGYTF.